These 3 T cell receptor beta chains came from one sample sequenced in a study of OX40 agonist ivuxolimab in advanced cancers. Generated by immunoSEQ multiplex PCR, the TCRdb table keeps only in-frame clones and is missing some. The repertoire holds about 47,000 clones, with 65% to 90% as singletons. The specimen comprised CD4+ or CD8+ T cells sorted from blood, sampled in a trial of the OX40 agonist ivuxolimab. The receptors were gathered from an adult with an advanced solid tumor such as melanoma, head and neck, liver or kidney cancer.

The V gene is TRBV5-8, the J gene TRBJ1-3; D is possibly TRBD1 (5 bases). CDR1 is SGHTS, CDR2 YDEGEE, per germline. CDR3 length: 17 amino acids. The V end was cut by 5 bases, the J end by 0 bases, with 18 bases between. CDR3 sequence: CASRGRDLVLSGNTIYF. CDR3 nucleotides: TGTGCCAGCAGGGGGAGGGACCTCGTCCTCTCTGGAAACACCATATATTTT. The full variable domain, rest sourced from reference TRBV5-8 and TRBJ1-3, is EAGVTQSPTHLIKTRGQQATLRCSPISGHTSVYWYQQALGLGLQFLLWYDEGEERNRGNFPPRFSGRQFPNYSSELNVNALELEDSALYLCASRGRDLVLSGNTIYFGEGSWLTVV.

Here the CDR3 reads CASSTSTVSSGNTIYF. The CDR3 DNA follows: TGTGCCAGCAGTACATCGACGGTGAGCTCTGGAAACACCATATATTTT. The J gene is TRBJ1-3, the V gene TRBV6-6; unclear D gene. Germline CDR1 MNHNY, CDR2 SVGAGI (reference sequence). V was cut by 5 bases and J by 0 bases, with 14 bases left in between. There are 16 residues in the CDR3.

The chain links TRBV7-6 to TRBJ1-1, with D unclear. CDR1 and CDR2 from the germline V gene are SGHVS and FNYEAQ. V lost 4 bases to trimming and J lost 1 base, with 13 bases between them. CDR3 size: 15 residues. CDR3: CASSSRSGGNTEAFF. The CDR3 DNA reads TGTGCCAGCAGCTCCCGGTCCGGCGGGAACACTGAAGCTTTCTTT. Based on the CDR3 plus reference TRBV7-6 and TRBJ1-1, the full variable domain is GAGVSQSPRYKVTKRGQDVALRCDPISGHVSLYWYRQALGQGPEFLTYFNYEAQQDKSGLPNDRFSAERPEGSISTLTIQRTEQRDSAMYRCASSSRSGGNTEAFFGQGTRLTVV.